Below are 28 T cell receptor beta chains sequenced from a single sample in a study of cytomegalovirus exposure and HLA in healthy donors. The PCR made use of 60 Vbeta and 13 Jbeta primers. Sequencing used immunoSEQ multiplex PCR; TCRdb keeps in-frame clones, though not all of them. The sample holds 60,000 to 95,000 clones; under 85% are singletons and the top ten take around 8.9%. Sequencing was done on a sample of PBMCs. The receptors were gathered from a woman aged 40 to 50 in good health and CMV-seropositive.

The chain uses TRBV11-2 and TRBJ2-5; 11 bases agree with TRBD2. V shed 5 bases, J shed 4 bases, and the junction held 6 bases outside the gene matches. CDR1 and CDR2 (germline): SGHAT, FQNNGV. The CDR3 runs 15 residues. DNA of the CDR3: TGTGCCAGCAGCCGTACTAGCGGGGGAATAGAGACCCAGTACTTC. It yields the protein CASSRTSGGIETQYF.

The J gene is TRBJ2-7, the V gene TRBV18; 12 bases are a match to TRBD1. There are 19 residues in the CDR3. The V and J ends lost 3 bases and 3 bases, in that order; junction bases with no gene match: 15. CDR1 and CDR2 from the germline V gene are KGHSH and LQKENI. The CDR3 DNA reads TGTGCCAGCTCACCCACGGGACAGGGGGCCGTCGGGAAGCTCTACGAGCAGTACTTC. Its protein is CASSPTGQGAVGKLYEQYF.

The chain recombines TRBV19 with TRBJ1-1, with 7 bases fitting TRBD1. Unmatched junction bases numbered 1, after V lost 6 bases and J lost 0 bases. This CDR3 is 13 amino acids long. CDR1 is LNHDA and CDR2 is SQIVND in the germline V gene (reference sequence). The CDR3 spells CASRQGLNTEAFF. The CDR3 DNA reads TGTGCCAGTAGACAGGGGCTGAACACTGAAGCTTTCTTT.

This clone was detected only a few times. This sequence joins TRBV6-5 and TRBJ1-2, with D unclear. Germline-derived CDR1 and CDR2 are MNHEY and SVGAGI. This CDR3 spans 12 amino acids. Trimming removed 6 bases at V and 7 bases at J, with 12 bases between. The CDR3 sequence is CASSPEVSGYTF. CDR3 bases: TGTGCCAGCAGCCCGGAGGTTTCTGGCTACACCTTC.

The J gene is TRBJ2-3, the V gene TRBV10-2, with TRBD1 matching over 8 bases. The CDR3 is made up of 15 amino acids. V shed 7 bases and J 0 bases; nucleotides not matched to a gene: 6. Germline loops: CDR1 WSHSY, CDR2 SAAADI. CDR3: CASMDRAGSTDTQYF. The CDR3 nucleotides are TGCGCCAGCATGGACAGGGCAGGGAGCACAGATACGCAGTATTTT.

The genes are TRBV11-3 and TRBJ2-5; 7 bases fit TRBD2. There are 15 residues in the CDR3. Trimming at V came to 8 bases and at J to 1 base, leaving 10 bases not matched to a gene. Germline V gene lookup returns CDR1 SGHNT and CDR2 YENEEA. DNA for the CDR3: TGTGCCAGCCAGATGGGAGGGGAACCCCAAGAGACCCAGTACTTC. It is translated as CASQMGGEPQETQYF.

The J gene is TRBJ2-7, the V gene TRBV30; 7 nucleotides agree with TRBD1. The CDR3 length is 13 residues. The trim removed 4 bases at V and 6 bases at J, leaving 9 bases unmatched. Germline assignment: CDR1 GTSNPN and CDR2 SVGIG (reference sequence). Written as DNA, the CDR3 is TGTGCCTGGACACCGGGGACAGAGGGCGAGCAGTACTTC. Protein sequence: CAWTPGTEGEQYF.

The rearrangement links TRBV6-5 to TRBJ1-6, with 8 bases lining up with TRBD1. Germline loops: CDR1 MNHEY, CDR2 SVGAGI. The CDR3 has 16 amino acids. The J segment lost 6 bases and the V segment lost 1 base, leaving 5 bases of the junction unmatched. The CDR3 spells CASSYWTGLGNSPLHF. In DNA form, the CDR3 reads TGTGCCAGCAGTTACTGGACAGGGCTTGGTAATTCACCCCTCCACTTT.

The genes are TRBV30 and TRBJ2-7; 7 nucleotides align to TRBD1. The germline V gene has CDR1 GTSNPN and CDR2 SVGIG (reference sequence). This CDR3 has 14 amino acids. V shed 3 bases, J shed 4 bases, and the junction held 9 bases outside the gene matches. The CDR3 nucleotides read TGTGCCTGGAGCGCCGGGACAGCCTTTTACGAGCAGTACTTC. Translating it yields CAWSAGTAFYEQYF.

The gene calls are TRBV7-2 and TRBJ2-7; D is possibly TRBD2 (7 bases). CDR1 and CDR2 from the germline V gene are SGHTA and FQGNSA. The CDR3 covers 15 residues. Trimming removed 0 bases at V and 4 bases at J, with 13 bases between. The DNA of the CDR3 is TGTGCCAGCAGCTTAGCTGGGGGGGCCGGGTACGAGCAGTACTTC. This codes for CASSLAGGAGYEQYF.

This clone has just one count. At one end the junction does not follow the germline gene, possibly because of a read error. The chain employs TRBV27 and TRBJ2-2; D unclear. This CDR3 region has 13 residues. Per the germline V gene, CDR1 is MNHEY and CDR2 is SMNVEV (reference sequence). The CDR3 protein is CASSSVNIGELFF. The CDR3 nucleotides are TGTGCCAGCAGTAGCGTAAACATCGGGGAGCTGTTTTTT.

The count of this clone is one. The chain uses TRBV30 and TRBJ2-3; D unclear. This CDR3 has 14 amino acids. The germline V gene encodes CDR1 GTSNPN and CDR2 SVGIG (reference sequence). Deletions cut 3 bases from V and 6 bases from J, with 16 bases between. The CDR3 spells CAWRSVDSWDTQYF. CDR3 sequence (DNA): TGTGCCTGGAGGAGTGTTGACTCATGGGATACGCAGTATTTT.

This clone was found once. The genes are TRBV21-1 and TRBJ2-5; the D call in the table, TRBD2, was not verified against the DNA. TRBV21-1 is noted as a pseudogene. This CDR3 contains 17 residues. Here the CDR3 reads CASSKGEITGRGETQYF. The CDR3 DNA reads TGTGCCAGCAGCAAAGGGGAGATAACAGGGAGGGGAGAGACCCAGTACTTC.

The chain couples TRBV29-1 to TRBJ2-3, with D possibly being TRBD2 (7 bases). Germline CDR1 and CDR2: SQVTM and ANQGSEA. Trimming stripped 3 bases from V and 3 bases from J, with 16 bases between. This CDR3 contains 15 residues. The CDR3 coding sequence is TGCAGCGTTGACGAGGGGGGGGGCTGGACAGATACGCAGTATTTT. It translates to CSVDEGGGWTDTQYF.

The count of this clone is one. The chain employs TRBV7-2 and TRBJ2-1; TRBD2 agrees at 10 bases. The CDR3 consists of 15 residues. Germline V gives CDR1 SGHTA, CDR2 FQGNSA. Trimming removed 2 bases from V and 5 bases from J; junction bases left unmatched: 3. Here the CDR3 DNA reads TGTGCCAGCAGCTTAACTAGCGGGGCCCACAATGAGCAGTTCTTC. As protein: CASSLTSGAHNEQFF.

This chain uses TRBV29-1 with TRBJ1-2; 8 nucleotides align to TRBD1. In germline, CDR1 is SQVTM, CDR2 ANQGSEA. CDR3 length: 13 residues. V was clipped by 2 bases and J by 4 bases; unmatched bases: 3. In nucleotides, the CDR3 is TGCAGCGTTGAAAAGGGACAGGCCTATGGCTACACCTTC. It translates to CSVEKGQAYGYTF.

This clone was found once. Here the CDR3 reads CASRPIDTGSYEQYF. The DNA for the CDR3 is TGTGCCAGCAGACCCATAGACACAGGCTCCTACGAGCAGTACTTC. The V gene is TRBV7-7, the J gene TRBJ2-7; the D gene is possibly TRBD1 (5 bases). CDR3 length: 15 amino acids. The germline gives CDR1 SSHAT, CDR2 FNYEAQ (reference sequence). V dropped 6 bases and J dropped 0 bases, with 15 bases sitting between them.

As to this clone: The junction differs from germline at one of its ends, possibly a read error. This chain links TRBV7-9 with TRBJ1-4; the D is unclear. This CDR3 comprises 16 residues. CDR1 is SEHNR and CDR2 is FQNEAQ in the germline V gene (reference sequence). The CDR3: CSSSLSVVPANEKLFF. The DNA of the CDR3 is TGTTCCAGCAGCTTAAGTGTGGTCCCGGCTAATGAAAAACTGTTTTTT.

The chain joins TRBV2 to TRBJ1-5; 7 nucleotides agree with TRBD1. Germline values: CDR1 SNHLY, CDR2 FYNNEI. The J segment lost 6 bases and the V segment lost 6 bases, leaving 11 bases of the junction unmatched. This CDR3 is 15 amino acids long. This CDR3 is CASRVPTGVGQPQHF. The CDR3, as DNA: TGTGCCAGCAGGGTACCTACAGGGGTTGGTCAGCCCCAGCATTTT.

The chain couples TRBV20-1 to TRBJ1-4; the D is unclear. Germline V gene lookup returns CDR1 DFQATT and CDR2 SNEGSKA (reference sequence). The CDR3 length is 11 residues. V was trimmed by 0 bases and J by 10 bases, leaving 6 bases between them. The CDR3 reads CSAREFRKLFF. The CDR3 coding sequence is TGCAGTGCTAGAGAATTCCGAAAACTGTTTTTT.

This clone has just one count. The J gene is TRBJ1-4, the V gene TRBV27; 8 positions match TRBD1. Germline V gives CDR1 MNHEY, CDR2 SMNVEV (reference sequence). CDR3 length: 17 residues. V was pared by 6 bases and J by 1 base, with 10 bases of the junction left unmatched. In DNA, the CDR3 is TGTGCCAGCAGCAAAACCAGGGGGCTGGGAACTAATGAAAAACTGTTTTTT. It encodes CASSKTRGLGTNEKLFF.

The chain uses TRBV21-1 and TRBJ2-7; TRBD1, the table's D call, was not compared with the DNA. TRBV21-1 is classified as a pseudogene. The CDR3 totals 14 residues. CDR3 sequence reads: CASSKDSDRDEQYF. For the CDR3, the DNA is TGTGCCAGCAGCAAAGACTCGGACAGGGACGAGCAGTACTTC.

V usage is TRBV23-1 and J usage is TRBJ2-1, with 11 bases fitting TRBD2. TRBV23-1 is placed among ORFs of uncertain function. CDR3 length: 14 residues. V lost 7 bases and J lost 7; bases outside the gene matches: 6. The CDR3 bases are TGCGCCAGCAAAACTAGCGGGGGATTAAATGAGCAGTTCTTC. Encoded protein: CASKTSGGLNEQFF.

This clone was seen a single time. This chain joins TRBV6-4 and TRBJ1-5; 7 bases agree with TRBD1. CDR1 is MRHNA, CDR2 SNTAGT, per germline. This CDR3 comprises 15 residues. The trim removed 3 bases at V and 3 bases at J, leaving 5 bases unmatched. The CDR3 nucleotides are TGTGCCAGCAGTGAAGAGGGGGCCCCCAATCAGCCCCAGCATTTT. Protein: CASSEEGAPNQPQHF.

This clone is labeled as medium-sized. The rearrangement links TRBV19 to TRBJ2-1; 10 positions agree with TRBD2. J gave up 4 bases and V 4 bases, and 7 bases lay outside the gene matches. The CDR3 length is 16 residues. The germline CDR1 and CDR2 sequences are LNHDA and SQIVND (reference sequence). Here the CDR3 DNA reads TGTGCCAGTAGTACCCGCAGCGGGGGGGGTTACAATGAGCAGTTCTTC. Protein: CASSTRSGGGYNEQFF.

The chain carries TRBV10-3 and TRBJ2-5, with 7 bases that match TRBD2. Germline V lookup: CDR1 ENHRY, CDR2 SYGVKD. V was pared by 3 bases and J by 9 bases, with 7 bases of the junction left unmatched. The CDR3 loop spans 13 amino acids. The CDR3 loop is CAISEGTNGAQYF. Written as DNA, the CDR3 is TGTGCCATCAGTGAAGGGACTAACGGGGCCCAGTACTTC.

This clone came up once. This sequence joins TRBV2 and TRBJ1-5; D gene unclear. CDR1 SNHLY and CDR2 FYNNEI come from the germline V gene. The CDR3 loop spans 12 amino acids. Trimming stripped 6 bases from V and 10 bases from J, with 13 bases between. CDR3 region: CASSEPPSPQHF. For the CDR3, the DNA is TGTGCCAGCAGCGAACCCCCCTCCCCCCAGCATTTT.

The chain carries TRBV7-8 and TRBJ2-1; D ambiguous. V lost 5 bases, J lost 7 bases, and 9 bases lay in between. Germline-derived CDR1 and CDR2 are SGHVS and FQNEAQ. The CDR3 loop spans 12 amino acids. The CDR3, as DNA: TGTGCCAGCAGCCCCCCCAGGAATGAGCAGTTCTTC. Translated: CASSPPRNEQFF.